A selection of T cell receptor beta chains follows, all from one sample in a study of cytomegalovirus exposure and HLA in healthy donors. Some clones are missing from TCRdb's copy, which holds only in-frame ones; the method was immunoSEQ multiplex PCR. The data hold nearly 300,000 clones, with more than 80% observed a single time. The sequenced material came from PBMCs. These receptors originate from a man aged 40-49 years in good health and CMV-seropositive. The CDR3 runs from the conserved cysteine through the conserved F or W. Each record gives: V gene, D gene, clone size, J gene, CDR3 protein, CDR3 DNA. The D gene is left open where the match is weak. Rows may omit the clone size; those that give it use once, few, many or a size class.

V gene: TRBV4-1; D gene: NA; clone size: NA; J gene: TRBJ2-5; CDR3 protein: CASSESDRQETQYF; CDR3 DNA: TGCGCCAGCAGCGAATCGGACAGACAAGAGACCCAGTACTTC
V gene: TRBV19; D gene: TRBD2; clone size: NA; J gene: TRBJ2-7; CDR3 protein: CASSVTTSGSSYEQCF; CDR3 DNA: TGTGCCAGTAGCGTTACGACTAGCGGGAGTTCTTACGAGCAGTGCTTC
V gene: TRBV11-1; D gene: TRBD1; clone size: NA; J gene: TRBJ2-7; CDR3 protein: CASSLDRATYEQYF; CDR3 DNA: TGTGCCAGCAGCCTCGACAGGGCCACCTACGAGCAGTACTTC
V gene: TRBV15; D gene: NA; clone size: NA; J gene: TRBJ1-5; CDR3 protein: CATSLRAGNQPQHF; CDR3 DNA: TGTGCCACCAGCCTTAGGGCGGGGAATCAGCCCCAGCATTTT
V gene: TRBV2; D gene: TRBD2; clone size: NA; J gene: TRBJ2-5; CDR3 protein: CASRTSGRALGYF; CDR3 DNA: TGTGCCAGCAGGACTAGCGGGAGGGCCCTCGGGTACTTC
V gene: TRBV2; D gene: TRBD1; clone size: NA; J gene: TRBJ2-5; CDR3 protein: CASSVPLITGGRETQYF; CDR3 DNA: TGTGCCAGCAGTGTCCCCTTAATCACAGGGGGCCGGGAGACCCAGTACTTC
V gene: TRBV13; D gene: NA; clone size: NA; J gene: TRBJ2-3; CDR3 protein: CASSLGRNIATDTQYF; CDR3 DNA: TGTGCCAGCAGCTTAGGCCGAAACATAGCGACGGATACGCAGTATTTT
V gene: TRBV28; D gene: TRBD1; clone size: NA; J gene: TRBJ1-2; CDR3 protein: CASSRDRALPDGYTF; CDR3 DNA: TGTGCCAGCAGTAGGGACAGGGCATTGCCGGATGGCTACACCTTC
V gene: TRBV6-9; D gene: NA; clone size: NA; J gene: TRBJ1-2; CDR3 protein: CASPRWNYGYTF; CDR3 DNA: TGTGCCAGCCCCCGGTGGAACTATGGCTACACCTTC
V gene: TRBV4-3; D gene: NA; clone size: NA; J gene: TRBJ1-5; CDR3 protein: CASSQYGGGNQPQHF; CDR3 DNA: TGCGCCAGCAGCCAATACGGGGGAGGCAATCAGCCCCAGCATTTT
V gene: TRBV5-1; D gene: NA; clone size: NA; J gene: TRBJ1-6; CDR3 protein: CASSLGTSESPLHF; CDR3 DNA: TGCGCCAGCAGCCTCGGGACATCGGAATCACCCCTCCACTTT
V gene: TRBV2; D gene: NA; clone size: NA; J gene: TRBJ2-5; CDR3 protein: CASSERWGFGTQYF; CDR3 DNA: TGTGCCAGCAGTGAACGATGGGGCTTCGGGACCCAGTACTTC
V gene: TRBV30; D gene: NA; clone size: once; J gene: TRBJ2-4; CDR3 protein: CAWSWSNGDIQYF; CDR3 DNA: TGTGCCTGGAGTTGGAGCAACGGGGACATTCAGTACTTC
V gene: TRBV7-9; D gene: NA; clone size: once; J gene: TRBJ1-2; CDR3 protein: CASSSQDLPGGYTF; CDR3 DNA: TGTGCCAGCAGCTCCCAAGACCTACCGGGGGGCTACACCTTC
V gene: TRBV4-1; D gene: NA; clone size: few; J gene: TRBJ2-7; CDR3 protein: CASSSLGPGVEQYF; CDR3 DNA: TGCGCCAGCAGCTCCCTCGGGCCCGGGGTCGAGCAGTACTTC
V gene: TRBV27; D gene: TRBD2; clone size: NA; J gene: TRBJ2-3; CDR3 protein: CASRIAGGPGDTQYF; CDR3 DNA: TGTGCCAGCAGGATAGCGGGAGGGCCGGGAGATACGCAGTATTTT
V gene: TRBV5-6; D gene: NA; clone size: NA; J gene: TRBJ1-5; CDR3 protein: CASSLGTSSNQPQHF; CDR3 DNA: TGTGCCAGCAGCTTAGGGACATCTAGCAATCAGCCCCAGCATTTT
V gene: TRBV5-4; D gene: TRBD2; clone size: NA; J gene: TRBJ2-7; CDR3 protein: CASSARTSGRIREQYF; CDR3 DNA: TGTGCCAGCAGCGCCCGGACTAGCGGGAGGATTCGCGAGCAGTACTTC
V gene: TRBV18; D gene: TRBD1; clone size: once; J gene: TRBJ2-2; CDR3 protein: CASSPPGQGSTGELFF; CDR3 DNA: TGTGCCAGCTCACCCCCGGGACAGGGATCCACCGGGGAGCTGTTTTTT
V gene: TRBV2; D gene: NA; clone size: NA; J gene: TRBJ2-7; CDR3 protein: CASSDPTEDWSPEQYF; CDR3 DNA: TGTGCCAGCAGTGACCCCACCGAGGACTGGAGTCCCGAGCAGTACTTC
V gene: TRBV18; D gene: TRBD1; clone size: NA; J gene: TRBJ2-7; CDR3 protein: CASSPLDRAPPDEQYF; CDR3 DNA: TGTGCCAGCTCACCTTTGGACAGGGCCCCCCCGGACGAGCAGTACTTC
V gene: TRBV2; D gene: NA; clone size: NA; J gene: TRBJ2-5; CDR3 protein: CASSERTRGETQYF; CDR3 DNA: TGTGCCAGCAGTGAAAGGACTAGGGGGGAGACCCAGTACTTC
V gene: TRBV5-1; D gene: NA; clone size: NA; J gene: TRBJ2-2; CDR3 protein: CASSLVAPRYGGELFF; CDR3 DNA: TGCGCCAGCAGCTTGGTCGCTCCACGGTATGGCGGGGAGCTGTTTTTT
V gene: TRBV7-9; D gene: NA; clone size: NA; J gene: TRBJ2-1; CDR3 protein: CASPGGVNEQFF; CDR3 DNA: TGTGCCAGCCCCGGGGGAGTCAATGAGCAGTTCTTC
V gene: TRBV28; D gene: NA; clone size: NA; J gene: TRBJ2-5; CDR3 protein: CASSLTADQETQYF; CDR3 DNA: TGTGCCAGCAGCCTCACAGCGGATCAAGAGACCCAGTACTTC
V gene: TRBV4-3; D gene: TRBD1; clone size: NA; J gene: TRBJ1-3; CDR3 protein: CASSHARDSSGNTIYF; CDR3 DNA: TGCGCCAGCAGCCACGCTAGGGACAGCTCTGGAAACACCATATATTTT